Presented here are 25 T cell receptor beta chains from one specimen sequenced in a study of cytomegalovirus exposure and HLA in healthy donors. Vbeta (60) and Jbeta (13) primers were used in the PCR. Profiled with immunoSEQ multiplex PCR; TCRdb holds only in-frame clones, not every one. In the table there are about 93,000 clones, approximately 81% of which are singletons. The sequencing sample was made of PBMCs. The receptors here all came from a woman in her 40s in good health and CMV-seronegative.

This chain uses TRBV11-3 with TRBJ2-1, with 10 nucleotides matching TRBD2. The CDR3 is 18 amino acids. The germline V gene encodes CDR1 SGHNT and CDR2 YENEEA. J gave up 5 bases and V 0 bases, and 10 bases lay outside the gene matches. The chain's CDR3 is CASSLERGSGRLDNEQFF. The CDR3 coding sequence is TGTGCCAGCAGCTTAGAGCGGGGTAGCGGGAGGTTAGACAATGAGCAGTTCTTC.

V and J are TRBV27 and TRBJ2-2; no firm D call. The germline CDR1 and CDR2 sequences are MNHEY and SMNVEV (reference sequence). Trimming removed 4 bases at V and 7 bases at J, with 7 bases between. The CDR3 consists of 12 residues. This CDR3 reads CASSSPFGELFF. For the CDR3, the DNA is TGTGCCAGCAGTTCCCCCTTCGGGGAGCTGTTTTTT.

The chain joins TRBV5-1 to TRBJ2-1; D unclear. Germline V gene sequence: CDR1 SGHRS, CDR2 YFSETQ. The CDR3 contains 14 residues. V dropped 1 base and J dropped 4 bases, with 9 bases sitting between them. The CDR3 loop is CASSLSQSYNEQFF. DNA of the CDR3: TGCGCCAGCAGCTTGTCCCAGTCTTACAATGAGCAGTTCTTC. The full variable domain, with the rest looked up from reference TRBV5-1 and TRBJ2-1, is KAGVTQTPRYLIKTRGQQVTLSCSPISGHRSVSWYQQTPGQGLQFLFEYFSETQRNKGNFPGRFSGRQFSNSRSEMNVSTLELGDSALYLCASSLSQSYNEQFFGPGTRLTVL.

The V gene is TRBV5-1, the J gene TRBJ1-2, with a weak D call TRBD1 (6 bases). Trimming took 2 bases from V and 5 from J, leaving 25 bases between them. The CDR3 loop spans 18 amino acids. Germline CDR1 reads SGHRS; CDR2 reads YFSETQ. The CDR3 coding sequence is TGCGCCAGCAGCTTAACAGGGCCCAGGTACAGCTCGGATTATGGCTACACCTTC. It yields the protein CASSLTGPRYSSDYGYTF.

The rearrangement uses TRBV6-1 and TRBJ2-4; 10 bases match TRBD2. The V and J ends lost 4 bases and 7 bases, in that order; junction bases with no gene match: 7. CDR3 length: 15 amino acids. CDR1 is MNHNS and CDR2 is SASEGT in the germline V gene. The chain's CDR3 is CASSGSSGRNNIQYF. As DNA, the CDR3 is TGTGCCAGCAGTGGAAGTAGCGGGAGGAATAACATTCAGTACTTC.

V is TRBV13 and J is TRBJ1-4; D gene unclear. The J call is doubtful: the DNA matches TRBJ2-2 better. There are 12 residues in the CDR3. Germline CDR1 PRHDT, CDR2 FYEKMQ (reference sequence). CDR3: CASSLESRELFF. The CDR3 nucleotides read TGTGCCAGCAGCTTAGAGTCTAGGGAGCTGTTTTTT.

The chain uses TRBV9 and TRBJ2-5, with D possibly matching TRBD2 (6 bases). The V and J ends lost 3 bases and 0 bases respectively, with 9 bases between them. This CDR3 contains 14 residues. Germline V gene sequence: CDR1 SGDLS, CDR2 YYNGEE. The DNA for the CDR3 is TGTGCCAGCAGCGGCGGGGTTCACCAAGAGACCCAGTACTTC. Its translation is CASSGGVHQETQYF.

This clone has more than one count but fewer than ten. This sequence joins TRBV4-2 and TRBJ2-7, with 9 bases identical to TRBD1. Germline V lookup: CDR1 LGHNA, CDR2 YNFKEQ. The length of the CDR3 is 17 residues. V gave up 2 bases and J gave up 3 bases; unmatched junction bases: 11. In DNA form, the CDR3 reads TGTGCCAGCAGCCAATCCTGGGGGGGACAGGGACTCTACGAGCAGTACTTC. It encodes CASSQSWGGQGLYEQYF.

The gene calls are TRBV2 and TRBJ2-3; D unresolved. The CDR3 is 14 amino acids. Trimming removed 6 bases at V and 8 bases at J, with 18 bases between. The germline CDR1 and CDR2 sequences are SNHLY and FYNNEI. CDR3 DNA sequence: TGTGCCAGCAGACCGTCACTGGAGCGCGTTACGCAGTATTTT. Amino acid sequence: CASRPSLERVTQYF.

The V call is TRBV5-5, the J call TRBJ2-5, with D possibly being TRBD2 (5 bases). TRBJ2-7 explains the end of the DNA better; the J call may be wrong. The CDR3 loop spans 12 amino acids. Per the germline V gene, CDR1 is SGHKS and CDR2 is YYEKEE (reference sequence). CDR3 region: CASSLLGGEQYF. DNA of the CDR3: TGTGCCAGCAGCTTACTAGGAGGCGAGCAGTACTTC.

The V call is TRBV27, the J call TRBJ1-2; 9 bases map to TRBD1. Germline CDR1 reads MNHEY; CDR2 reads SMNVEV (reference sequence). The CDR3 is 14 amino acids. V lost 4 bases, J lost 4 bases, and 4 bases stayed unmatched. CDR3 loop: CASSSLTGGYGYTF. In nucleotides, the CDR3 is TGTGCCAGCAGTTCTCTGACAGGGGGCTATGGCTACACCTTC.

V gene TRBV29-1 combines with J gene TRBJ1-1, with unresolved D. This CDR3 has 16 amino acids. Trimming left V 5 bases short and J 4 bases short, with 23 bases between. The germline gives CDR1 SQVTM, CDR2 ANQGSEA. Written as DNA, the CDR3 is TGCAGCGTTTTCGCCCGGGTCTCCCCCACTCTCACTGAAGCTTTCTTT. Translation: CSVFARVSPTLTEAFF. Variable domain in full (rest from reference TRBV29-1 and TRBJ1-1): SAVISQKPSRDICQRGTSLTIQCQVDSQVTMMFWYRQQPGQSLTLIATANQGSEATYESGFVIDKFPISRPNLTFSTLTVSNMSPEDSSIYLCSVFARVSPTLTEAFFGQGTRLTVV.

This chain connects TRBV28 to TRBJ1-5; possibly TRBD1 for D (6 bases). This CDR3 has 16 residues. The germline gives CDR1 MDHEN, CDR2 SYDVKM. V was trimmed by 3 bases and J by 3 bases, leaving 15 bases between them. The CDR3 loop reads CASSFLDRATNQPQHF. The DNA of the CDR3 is TGTGCCAGCAGTTTCTTGGACAGAGCCACCAATCAGCCCCAGCATTTT.

This clone was seen just once. The rearrangement uses TRBV4-1 and TRBJ1-5; D not resolved. The germline V gene encodes CDR1 MGHRA and CDR2 YSYEKL. The CDR3 has 15 amino acids. Trimming stripped 3 bases from V and 0 bases from J, with 9 bases between. CDR3 region: CASSHGSDSNQPQHF. CDR3 coding DNA: TGCGCCAGCAGCCATGGGAGTGATAGCAATCAGCCCCAGCATTTT.

The genes are TRBV19 and TRBJ1-5; 9 bases are shared with TRBD1. V shed 8 bases, J shed 6 bases, and the junction held 11 bases outside the gene matches. Germline lookup yields CDR1 LNHDA and CDR2 SQIVND (reference sequence). The CDR3 has 15 residues. The CDR3 nucleotides read TGTGCCAGTGCCCTGAGGGGACAGGGCAGTCAGCCCCAGCATTTT. Its translation: CASALRGQGSQPQHF.

The CDR3 reads CASKTEVLRKFTDTQYF. Written as DNA, the CDR3 is TGTGCCAGCAAGACAGAGGTCTTGCGGAAATTCACAGATACGCAGTATTTT. The gene calls are TRBV28 and TRBJ2-3, with D perhaps matching TRBD1 (5 bases). V was shortened by 7 bases and J by 2 bases, with 22 bases between the two germline ends. This CDR3 has 17 residues. Germline V lookup: CDR1 MDHEN, CDR2 SYDVKM.

This chain joins TRBV6-5 and TRBJ2-5; 10 bases line up with TRBD2. With 0 bases clipped from V and 1 base from J, the junction kept 2 bases outside the gene matches. This CDR3 contains 16 residues. Looked up from germline, CDR1 is MNHEY and CDR2 is SVGAGI. The CDR3 DNA reads TGTGCCAGCAGTTACTCTCTAGCGGGAGCCCAAGAGACCCAGTACTTC. This codes for CASSYSLAGAQETQYF.

This clone showed up just a few times. The gene calls are TRBV5-8 and TRBJ2-1; TRBD2 matches 7 bases. The germline V gene has CDR1 SGHTS and CDR2 YDEGEE. The CDR3 runs to 14 residues. V lost 0 bases to trimming and J lost 12 bases; unmatched junction nucleotides: 9. The CDR3 sequence is CASSLGLASGGQFF. CDR3 nucleotides: TGTGCCAGCAGCTTGGGACTAGCTAGCGGTGGGCAGTTCTTC.

The V and J genes are TRBV5-1 and TRBJ2-5; 9 bases line up with TRBD2. J lost 4 bases, V lost 0 bases, and 7 bases had no gene match. Germline V gene data show CDR1 as SGHRS and CDR2 as YFSETQ. The CDR3 spans 16 residues. The CDR3 nucleotides read TGCGCCAGCAGCTTGGTAGGCGGGAGGGTAACAGAGACCCAGTACTTC. This sequence encodes CASSLVGGRVTETQYF.

The V gene is TRBV11-2, the J gene TRBJ1-1; D is undetermined. The CDR3 consists of 13 residues. V lost 3 bases and J lost 9, with 14 bases in between. Germline V gene data show CDR1 as SGHAT and CDR2 as FQNNGV. The CDR3 DNA reads as TGTGCCAGCAGCTTGATCGGTCTACCCAAAGCTTTCTTT. Its translation is CASSLIGLPKAFF.

This clone was observed once. The V gene is TRBV5-1, the J gene TRBJ2-3; D unresolved. The CDR3 consists of 14 residues. Per germline, CDR1 SGHRS and CDR2 YFSETQ. V lost 0 bases and J 1 base, leaving 6 bases between the germline ends. The CDR3 protein is CASSLGLRTDTQYF. CDR3 coding DNA: TGCGCCAGCAGCTTGGGACTTCGCACAGATACGCAGTATTTT.

This clone was detected only once. For the CDR3, the DNA is TGTGCCAGCAGTTGGACTAGCGGGAGCGCGTCGGGGGAGCAGTACTTC. It specifies CASSWTSGSASGEQYF. The rearrangement uses TRBV27 and TRBJ2-7, with 13 bases aligning to TRBD2. This CDR3 comprises 16 residues. Germline V gene lookup returns CDR1 MNHEY and CDR2 SMNVEV (reference sequence). The V and J ends lost 4 bases and 7 bases, in that order; junction bases with no gene match: 10.

V usage is TRBV5-1 and J usage is TRBJ1-2, with D possibly being TRBD1 (5 bases). The CDR3 sequence is 14 residues long. Germline loops: CDR1 SGHRS, CDR2 YFSETQ. Trimming shortened V by 0 bases and J by 8 bases, and 14 bases separated the two germline ends. The CDR3 nucleotides read TGCGCCAGCAGCTTGGCCCAGGGAATACAGGGCTACACCTTC. This encodes CASSLAQGIQGYTF.

The rearrangement uses TRBV30 and TRBJ1-4; unclear D gene. V was cut by 0 bases and J by 5 bases, with 13 bases left in between. CDR3 length: 15 residues. The germline CDR1 and CDR2 sequences are GTSNPN and SVGIG (reference sequence). The DNA for the CDR3 is TGTGCCTGGAGTGTACTAAGTATACGGAATGAAAAACTGTTTTTT. It encodes CAWSVLSIRNEKLFF.

The chain combines TRBV2 with TRBJ2-5, with 9 positions matching TRBD2. Germline CDR1 SNHLY, CDR2 FYNNEI. The CDR3 consists of 15 residues. With 5 bases clipped from V and 5 bases from J, the junction kept 9 bases outside the gene matches. The CDR3: CASSRGLAGRETQYF. In DNA, the CDR3 is TGTGCCAGCAGTCGGGGCCTAGCGGGACGTGAGACCCAGTACTTC. The whole variable domain, remainder taken from reference TRBV2 and TRBJ2-5, is EPEVTQTPSHQVTQMGQEVILRCVPISNHLYFYWYRQILGQKVEFLVSFYNNEISEKSEIFDDQFSVERPDGSNFTLKIRSTKLEDSAMYFCASSRGLAGRETQYFGPGTRLLVL.